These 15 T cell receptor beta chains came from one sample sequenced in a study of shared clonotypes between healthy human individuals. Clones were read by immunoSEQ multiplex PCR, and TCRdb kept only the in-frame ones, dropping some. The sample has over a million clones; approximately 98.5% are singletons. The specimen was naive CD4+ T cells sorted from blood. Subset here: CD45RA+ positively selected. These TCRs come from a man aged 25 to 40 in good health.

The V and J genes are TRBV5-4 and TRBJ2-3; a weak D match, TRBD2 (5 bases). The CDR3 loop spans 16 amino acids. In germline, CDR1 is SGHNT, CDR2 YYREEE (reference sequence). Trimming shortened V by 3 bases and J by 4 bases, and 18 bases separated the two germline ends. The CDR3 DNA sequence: TGTGCCAGCAGCTCCGGGTCTCCCGTCGGGGCAGATACGCAGTATTTT. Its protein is CASSSGSPVGADTQYF.

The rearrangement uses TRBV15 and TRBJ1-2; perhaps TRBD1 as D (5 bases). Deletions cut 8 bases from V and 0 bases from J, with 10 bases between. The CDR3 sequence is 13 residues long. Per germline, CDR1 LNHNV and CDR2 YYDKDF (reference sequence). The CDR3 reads CATSGRPNYGYTF. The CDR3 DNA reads TGTGCCACCTCAGGGCGTCCTAACTATGGCTACACCTTC. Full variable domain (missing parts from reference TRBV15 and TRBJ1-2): DAMVIQNPRYQVTQFGKPVTLSCSQTLNHNVMYWYQQKSSQAPKLLFHYYDKDFNNEADTPDNFQSRRPNTSFCFLDIRSPGLGDTAMYLCATSGRPNYGYTFGSGTRLTVV.

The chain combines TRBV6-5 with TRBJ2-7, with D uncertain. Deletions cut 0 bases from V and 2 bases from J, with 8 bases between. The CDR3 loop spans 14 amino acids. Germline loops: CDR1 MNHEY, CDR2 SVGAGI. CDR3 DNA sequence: TGTGCCAGCAGTTACTCGATGCATACCTACGAGCAGTACTTC. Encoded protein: CASSYSMHTYEQYF.

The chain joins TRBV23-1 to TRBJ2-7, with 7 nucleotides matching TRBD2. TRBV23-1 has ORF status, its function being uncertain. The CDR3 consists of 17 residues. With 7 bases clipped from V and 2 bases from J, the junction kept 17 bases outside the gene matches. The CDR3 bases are TGCGCCAGCATCTCAAGCCATGCGGCGGGAGAGACCTACGAGCAGTACTTC. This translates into CASISSHAAGETYEQYF.

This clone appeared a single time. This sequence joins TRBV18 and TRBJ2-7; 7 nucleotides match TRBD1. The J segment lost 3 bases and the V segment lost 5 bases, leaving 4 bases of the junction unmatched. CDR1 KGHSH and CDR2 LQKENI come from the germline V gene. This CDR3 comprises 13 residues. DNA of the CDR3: TGTGCCAGCTCAATCGGGACAGACTACGAGCAGTACTTC. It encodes CASSIGTDYEQYF.

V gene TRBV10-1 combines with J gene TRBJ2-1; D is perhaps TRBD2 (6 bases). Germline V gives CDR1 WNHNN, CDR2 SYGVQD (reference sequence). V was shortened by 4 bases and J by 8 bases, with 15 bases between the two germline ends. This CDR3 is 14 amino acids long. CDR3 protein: CASSVMQGGYEQFF. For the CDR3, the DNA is TGCGCCAGCAGTGTTATGCAGGGAGGTTATGAGCAGTTCTTC.

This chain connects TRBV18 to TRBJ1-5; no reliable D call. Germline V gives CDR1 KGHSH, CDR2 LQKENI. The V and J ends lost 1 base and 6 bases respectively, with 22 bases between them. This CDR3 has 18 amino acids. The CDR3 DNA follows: TGTGCCAGCTCACCACTTGGGTCGTCAGCCGTGGGCAGTCAGCCCCAGCATTTT. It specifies CASSPLGSSAVGSQPQHF.

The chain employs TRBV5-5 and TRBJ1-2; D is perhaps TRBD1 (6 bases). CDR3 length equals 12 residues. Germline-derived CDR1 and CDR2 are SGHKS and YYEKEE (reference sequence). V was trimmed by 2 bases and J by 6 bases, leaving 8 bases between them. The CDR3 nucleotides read TGTGCCAGCAGCTTCGGACAGAATGGCTACACCTTC. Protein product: CASSFGQNGYTF.

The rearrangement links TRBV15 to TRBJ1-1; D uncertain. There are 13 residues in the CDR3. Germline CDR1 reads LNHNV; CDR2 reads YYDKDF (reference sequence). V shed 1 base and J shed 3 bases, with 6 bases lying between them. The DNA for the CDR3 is TGTGCCACCAGCAGAGTGTGGGACACTGAAGCTTTCTTT. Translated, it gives CATSRVWDTEAFF.

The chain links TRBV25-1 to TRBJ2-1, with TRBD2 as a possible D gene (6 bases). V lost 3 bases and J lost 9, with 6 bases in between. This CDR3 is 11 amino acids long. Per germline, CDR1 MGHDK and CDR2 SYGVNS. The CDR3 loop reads CASSEGGEQFF. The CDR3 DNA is TGTGCCAGCAGTGAGGGGGGTGAGCAGTTCTTC.

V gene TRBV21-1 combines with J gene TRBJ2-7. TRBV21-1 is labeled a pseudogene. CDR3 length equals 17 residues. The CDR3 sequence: CASSKTFPGPRGWEQYF. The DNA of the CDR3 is TGTGCCAGCAGCAAAACCTTTCCAGGGCCCCGGGGATGGGAGCAGTACTTC.

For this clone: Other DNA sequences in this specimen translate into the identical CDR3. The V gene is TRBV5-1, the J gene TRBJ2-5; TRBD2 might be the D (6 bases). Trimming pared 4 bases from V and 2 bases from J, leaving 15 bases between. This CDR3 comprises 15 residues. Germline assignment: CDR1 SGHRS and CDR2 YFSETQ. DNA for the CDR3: TGCGCCAGCAGCGGGGCCGGGACTTCGCAAGAGACCCAGTACTTC. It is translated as CASSGAGTSQETQYF. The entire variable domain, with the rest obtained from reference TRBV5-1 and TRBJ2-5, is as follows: KAGVTQTPRYLIKTRGQQVTLSCSPISGHRSVSWYQQTPGQGLQFLFEYFSETQRNKGNFPGRFSGRQFSNSRSEMNVSTLELGDSALYLCASSGAGTSQETQYFGPGTRLLVL.

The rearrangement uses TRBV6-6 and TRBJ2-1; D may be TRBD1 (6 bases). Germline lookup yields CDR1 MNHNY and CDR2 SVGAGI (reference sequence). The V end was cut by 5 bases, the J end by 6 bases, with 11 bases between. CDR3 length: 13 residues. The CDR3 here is CASSRTGFNEQFF. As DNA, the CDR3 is TGTGCCAGCAGTCGCACAGGGTTCAATGAGCAGTTCTTC.

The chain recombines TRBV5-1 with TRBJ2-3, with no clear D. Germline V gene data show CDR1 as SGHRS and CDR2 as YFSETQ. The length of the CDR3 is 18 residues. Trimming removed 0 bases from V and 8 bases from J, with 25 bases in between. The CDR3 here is CASSLAGMQYSPDSTQYF. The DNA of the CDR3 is TGCGCCAGCAGCTTGGCGGGCATGCAATATAGCCCAGATAGTACGCAGTATTTT.

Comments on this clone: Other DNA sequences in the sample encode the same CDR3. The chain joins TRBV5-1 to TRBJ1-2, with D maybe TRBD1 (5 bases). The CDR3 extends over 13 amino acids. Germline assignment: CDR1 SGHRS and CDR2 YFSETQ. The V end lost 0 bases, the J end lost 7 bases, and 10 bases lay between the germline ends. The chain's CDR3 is CASSLEGVSGYTF. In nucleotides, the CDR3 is TGCGCCAGCAGCTTGGAAGGGGTTAGTGGCTACACCTTC.